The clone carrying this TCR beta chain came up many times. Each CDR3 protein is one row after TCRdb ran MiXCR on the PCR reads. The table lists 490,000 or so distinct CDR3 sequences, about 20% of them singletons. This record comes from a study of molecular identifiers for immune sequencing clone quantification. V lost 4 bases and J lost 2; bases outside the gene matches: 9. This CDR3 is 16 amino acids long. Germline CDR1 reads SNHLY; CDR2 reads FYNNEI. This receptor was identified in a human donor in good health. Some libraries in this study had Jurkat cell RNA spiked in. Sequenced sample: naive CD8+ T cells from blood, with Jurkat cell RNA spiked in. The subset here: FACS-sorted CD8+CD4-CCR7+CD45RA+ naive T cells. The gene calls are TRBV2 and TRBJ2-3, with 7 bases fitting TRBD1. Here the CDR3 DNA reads TGTGCCAGCAGTGGCCCAGGACAGGCAGTCACAGATACGCAGTATTTT. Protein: CASSGPGQAVTDTQYF.